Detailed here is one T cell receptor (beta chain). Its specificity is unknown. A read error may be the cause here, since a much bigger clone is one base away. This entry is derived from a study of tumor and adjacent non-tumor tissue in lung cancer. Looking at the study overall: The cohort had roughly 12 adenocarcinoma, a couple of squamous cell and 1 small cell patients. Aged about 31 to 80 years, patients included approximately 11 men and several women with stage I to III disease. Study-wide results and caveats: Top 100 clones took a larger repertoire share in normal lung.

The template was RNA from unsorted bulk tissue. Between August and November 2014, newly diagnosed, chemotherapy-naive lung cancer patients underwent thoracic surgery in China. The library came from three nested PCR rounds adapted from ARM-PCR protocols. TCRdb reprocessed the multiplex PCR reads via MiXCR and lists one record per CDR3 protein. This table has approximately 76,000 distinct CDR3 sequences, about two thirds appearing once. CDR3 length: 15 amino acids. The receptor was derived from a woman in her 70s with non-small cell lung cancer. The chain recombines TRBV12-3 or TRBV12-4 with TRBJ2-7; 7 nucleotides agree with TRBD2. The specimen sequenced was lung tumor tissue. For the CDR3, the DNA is TGTGCCATCAGTCCGCCCACTCGAACTAGCGCCGAGCAGTACTTC. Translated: CAISPPTRTSAEQYF.